This T cell receptor beta chain was retrieved from a study of blood T cell repertoires in COVID-19. Study information: Material from acute and convalescent COVID-19 was sourced from the United States, Italy and Spain. T cells, B-cell-depleted T cells, or PBMCs supplied cDNA or gDNA.

How the authors handled the data: Cell counts per sample came from amplifying reference gene primers. The table came from immunoSEQ multiplex PCR; TCRdb's copy has only in-frame clones and leaves some out. V and J calls and clone size follow that table, whereas D and trimming were derived from the DNA. Here the sample spans under 250,000 clones, approximately 80% being singletons. The CDR3 contains 13 residues. Trimming cost V 6 bases and J 8 bases, with 16 bases left between them. This TCR derives from a man aged 25-40 years who had recovered from COVID-19. The J gene is TRBJ1-2, the V gene TRBV6-7, with D unresolved. TRBV6-7 is designated an ORF whose function remains uncertain. Sequencing input: peripheral blood. CDR3 in amino acids: CASSLARGGGYTF. The CDR3 nucleotides are TGTGCCAGCAGCCTCGCCCGGGGAGGCGGCTACACCTTC.